This TCR beta chain was observed in a study of shared clonotypes between healthy human individuals. Germline lookup yields CDR1 MNHEY and CDR2 SVGAGI. The germline V and J ends were trimmed by 2 bases and 0 bases, with 9 bases remaining between them. The CDR3 runs 15 residues. The method was immunoSEQ multiplex PCR; TCRdb's version includes in-frame clones alone and lacks a portion of them. The sample holds approximately 2,000,000 clones; around 92% are singletons and the top ten take 0.37%. Findings and limits, study-wide: Naive subsets generally had larger estimated richness than memory subsets.

None of the donors, who were healthy HIV-negative adults, had recently had acute infections or vaccinations. Remarks on this clone: Its antigen is not known. At the DNA level, this CDR3 is encoded by other sequences in the same sample as well.

V and J are TRBV6-5 and TRBJ2-3; D might be TRBD1 or TRBD2, each matching 5 bases. The specimen was naive CD4+ T cells from PBMCs. Subset indicated: CD45RA+ positively selected. This receptor was obtained from a man younger than 35 in good health. Some clones in this sample may be carry-over from other donors' samples. CDR3 nucleotides: TGTGCCAGCAGTTACGGGACCGAAAGCACAGATACGCAGTATTTT. It codes for CASSYGTESTDTQYF.